The 21 T cell receptor beta chains below were found in one sample sequenced in a study of early T cells in non-severe SARS-CoV-2 infection. TCRdb independently ran MiXCR on the 5' RACE reads; one entry per CDR3 protein. Altogether tens of thousands of distinct CDR3 sequences are present, 5.5% to 6.5% being singletons, with the ten largest covering under 8%. Material: whole blood. The receptors originated from an adult who was a healthcare worker with PCR-confirmed SARS-CoV-2 infection or an uninfected control (not recorded which).

At least ten counts were recorded for this clonotype. CDR3 DNA sequence: TGTGCCAGCAGCGACCTCGCTGCGGGAAGTTACGAGCAGTACTTC. Its translation is CASSDLAAGSYEQYF. V is TRBV6-5 and J is TRBJ2-7; maybe TRBD2 (6 bases). The length of the CDR3 is 15 residues. Germline CDR1 is MNHEY and CDR2 is SVGAGI. Trimming shortened V by 6 bases and J by 4 bases, and 19 bases separated the two germline ends.

This clonotype showed up many times. The chain couples TRBV7-9 to TRBJ1-6, with D tentatively TRBD1 (5 bases). The CDR3 totals 17 residues. Germline V gene lookup returns CDR1 SEHNR and CDR2 FQNEAQ (reference sequence). V lost 0 bases and J 7 bases, leaving 16 bases between the germline ends. This CDR3 is CASSLARREGLNSPLHF. DNA of the CDR3: TGTGCCAGCAGCTTAGCCCGCAGGGAAGGTTTGAATTCACCCCTCCACTTT.

This chain links TRBV2 with TRBJ2-5; possibly TRBD1 or TRBD2 for D (5 bases each). Germline V gene sequence: CDR1 SNHLY, CDR2 FYNNEI. V lost 11 bases and J 0 bases, leaving 22 bases between the germline ends. This CDR3 is 16 amino acids long. CDR3 nucleotide sequence: TGTGCCGCGTTCTTCCTCCGGGACGGCAACCAAGAGACCCAGTACTTC. Translation: CAAFFLRDGNQETQYF.

This clonotype showed up just once. The chain links TRBV7-6 to TRBJ1-4; perhaps TRBD1 as D (6 bases). Trimming stripped 3 bases from V and 0 bases from J, with 14 bases between. The CDR3 has 17 residues. Germline V gene data show CDR1 as SGHVS and CDR2 as FNYEAQ. CDR3 nucleotide sequence: TGTGCCAGCAGCTTTGCAGGGGCGAGTGCAACTAATGAAAAACTGTTTTTT. This sequence encodes CASSFAGASATNEKLFF.

This clonotype was seen a few times. J is TRBJ2-5 and V is TRBV4-1; D not certain. CDR1 is MGHRA and CDR2 is YSYEKL in the germline V gene. The CDR3 spans 15 residues. The V gene lost 1 base and the J gene lost 3 bases, with 12 bases spanning the gap. This chain's CDR3 is CASSQGTALEETQYF. The CDR3 nucleotides read TGCGCCAGCAGCCAAGGGACGGCGTTGGAAGAGACCCAGTACTTC.

This clonotype was detected ten times or more. V and J are TRBV29-1 and TRBJ1-1, with D possibly TRBD1 on 5 matching bases. The CDR3 covers 12 residues. Trimming stripped 8 bases from V and 7 bases from J, with 17 bases between. Germline CDR1 reads SQVTM; CDR2 reads ANQGSEA. CDR3 protein: CSSMRDSHEAFF. The CDR3 nucleotides read TGCAGCTCAATGAGGGACTCCCATGAAGCTTTCTTT.

This clonotype was counted ten times or more. The V call is TRBV10-3, the J call TRBJ2-3; 9 bases match TRBD1. This CDR3 has 15 amino acids. V lost 1 base to trimming and J lost 5 bases; unmatched junction nucleotides: 4. Germline V gives CDR1 ENHRY, CDR2 SYGVKD. The CDR3 DNA sequence: TGTGCCATCAGTGAGTTGGGACAGGGAAGAGATACGCAGTATTTT. It encodes CAISELGQGRDTQYF.

At least ten counts were recorded for this clonotype. The chain joins TRBV7-3 to TRBJ2-1; 9 bases are a match to TRBD1. The V gene end was trimmed by 5 bases and the J gene end by 4 bases; junction bases not matched to a gene: 12. The CDR3 extends over 17 amino acids. Germline V CDR1 and CDR2: SGHTA, FQGTGA. CDR3 sequence (DNA): TGTGCCAGCAGCGCATCCACAGGGACAGGGATTTACAATGAGCAGTTCTTC. Translation gives CASSASTGTGIYNEQFF.

The CDR3 loop reads CASTVAGKSTDTQYF. CDR3 nucleotide sequence: TGTGCCAGCACGGTAGCGGGGAAAAGCACAGATACGCAGTATTTT. This chain connects TRBV7-2 to TRBJ2-3, with 8 nucleotides matching TRBD2. This CDR3 region has 15 residues. Germline V lookup: CDR1 SGHTA, CDR2 FQGNSA. V trimming: 7 bases; J trimming: 0 bases; junction bases outside the gene matches: 6.

This clonotype showed up many times. J is TRBJ2-3 and V is TRBV25-1, with D hard to call. The V end lost 3 bases, the J end lost 1 base, and 5 bases lay between the germline ends. Germline V gene sequence: CDR1 MGHDK, CDR2 SYGVNS. This CDR3 comprises 13 residues. The CDR3: CASSDGGTDTQYF. In nucleotides, the CDR3 is TGTGCCAGCAGTGACGGTGGCACAGATACGCAGTATTTT.

The CDR3 DNA sequence: TGTGCCAGCAGTATCCGAGGAAAGCAGTACTTC. Its translation is CASSIRGKQYF. This rearrangement joins TRBV12-3 or TRBV12-4 to TRBJ2-7; D uncertain. This CDR3 contains 11 residues. Trimming cost V 5 bases and J 8 bases, with 10 bases left between them.

About this clonotype: Since a much larger clone is just one base distant, this may be a read error. The rearrangement links TRBV11-2 to TRBJ2-5; D is ambiguous. The V gene's germline CDR1 is SGHAT and CDR2 FQNNGV. This CDR3 is built from 13 residues. CDR3 bases: TGTGTCAGCAGCCCGACACACCAGGAGACCCAGTACTTC. Its protein product is CVSSPTHQETQYF.

This clonotype showed up many times. The chain uses TRBV29-1 and TRBJ1-2; D is undetermined. Germline V gene sequence: CDR1 SQVTM, CDR2 ANQGSEA. The V and J ends lost 7 bases and 4 bases respectively, with 19 bases between them. CDR3 length: 14 residues. The CDR3 protein is CSAAPATRPYGYTF. In nucleotides, the CDR3 is TGCAGCGCCGCACCGGCCACTAGACCCTATGGCTACACCTTC.

This clonotype occurred a few times. The rearrangement joins TRBV7-2 to TRBJ2-1, with 9 nucleotides matching TRBD2. Germline values: CDR1 SGHTA, CDR2 FQGNSA. The length of the CDR3 is 16 residues. Losses at the gene ends were 3 bases for V and 2 bases for J; bases not matched to a gene: 5. The CDR3 sequence: CASSLGSGGPYNEQFF. In DNA, the CDR3 is TGTGCCAGCAGCTTGGGTAGCGGGGGCCCCTACAATGAGCAGTTCTTC. The variable domain in full, with the rest retrieved from reference TRBV7-2 and TRBJ2-1, is GAGVSQSPSNKVTEKGKDVELRCDPISGHTALYWYRQSLGQGLEFLIYFQGNSAPDKSGLPSDRFSAERTGGSVSTLTIQRTQQEDSAVYLCASSLGSGGPYNEQFFGPGTRLTVL.

The chain joins TRBV4-1 to TRBJ1-2; D is uncertain. Trimming took off 4 bases at V and 5 bases at J, with 17 bases between the two ends. The CDR3 has 15 amino acids. CDR1 MGHRA and CDR2 YSYEKL come from the germline V gene. CDR3 bases: TGCGCCAGCAGCCGGGGATCGGGCAGCGGGTATGGCTACACCTTC. The encoded protein is CASSRGSGSGYGYTF.

This clonotype occurred a few times. V gene TRBV6-5 combines with J gene TRBJ1-3; 7 bases align to TRBD1. This CDR3 region has 15 residues. Germline V lookup: CDR1 MNHEY, CDR2 SVGAGI. V lost 2 bases, J lost 4 bases, and 5 bases stayed unmatched. Here the CDR3 DNA reads TGTGCCAGCAGTTACCAGACAGGGTCAGGAAACACCATATATTTT. Its protein is CASSYQTGSGNTIYF.

Remarks on this clonotype: Since the CDR3 does not end with the conserved phenylalanine or tryptophan, this likely comes from a read error. The chain has TRBV27 and TRBJ2-7; D is undetermined. Germline V gene lookup returns CDR1 MNHEY and CDR2 SMNVEV (reference sequence). V lost 6 bases and J 2 bases, leaving 17 bases between the germline ends. This CDR3 has 15 residues. The CDR3 spells CASRFHPQATYEQYS. CDR3 DNA sequence: TGTGCCAGCAGATTCCACCCCCAGGCCACCTACGAGCAGTACTCC.

Only a few counts were recorded for this clonotype. The V and J genes are TRBV12-3 or TRBV12-4 and TRBJ2-1; 15 nucleotides agree with TRBD2. The junction had 4 bases not matched to a gene; V was cut back by 3 bases and J by 10 bases. This CDR3 has 15 residues. CDR3 region: CASSFWTSGGGEQFF. The DNA for the CDR3 is TGTGCCAGCAGTTTTTGGACTAGCGGGGGGGGCGAGCAGTTCTTC.

This clonotype was counted ten times or more. The CDR3 DNA reads as TGCAGTGCTAGAGATCGGCGGGATTTCGCGAATGAGCAGTTCTTC. Protein: CSARDRRDFANEQFF. The V gene is TRBV20-1, the J gene TRBJ2-1; D is perhaps TRBD2 (6 bases). The CDR3 extends over 15 amino acids. Germline-derived CDR1 and CDR2 are DFQATT and SNEGSKA (reference sequence). V shed 0 bases and J shed 7 bases, with 16 bases lying between them.

This clonotype was found many times. V and J are TRBV6-1 and TRBJ2-7; D is ambiguous. The CDR3 is made up of 14 amino acids. Germline CDR1 reads MNHNS; CDR2 reads SASEGT. V lost 2 bases, J lost 0 bases, and 8 bases lay in between. The CDR3, as DNA: TGTGCCAGCAGTGAAAGGGTCAGCTCCTACGAGCAGTACTTC. Residues: CASSERVSSYEQYF.

A remark on this clonotype: A read error may be the cause here, since a much bigger clone is one base away. V is TRBV3-1 and J is TRBJ2-5; D not resolved. Germline loops: CDR1 LGHDT, CDR2 YNNKEL (reference sequence). Trimming took off 8 bases at V and 2 bases at J, with 18 bases between the two ends. The CDR3 has 15 amino acids. The CDR3 here is CASRPWSSEQETQYF. The CDR3 DNA is TGTGCCAGCCGCCCTTGGAGCTCTGAACAAGAGACCCAGTACTTC.